This T cell receptor beta chain emerged from a study of blood T cell repertoires in COVID-19. Study-wide context: Sources were T cells, B-cell-depleted T cells, or PBMCs; the material itself was cDNA or gDNA.

The table lists this clone with a count of one. Sequenced by immunoSEQ multiplex PCR; TCRdb stores in-frame clones only, minus some. The repertoire has some 150,000 clones, roughly 84% of them found once; the top ten carry less than 3%. This TCR came from a human donor with acute or convalescent COVID-19. The donor label of this sample is uncertain. Sequenced sample: peripheral blood.

The CDR3 spells CATSRDPGVNTEAFF. In nucleotides, the CDR3 is TGTGCCACCAGCAGAGATCCCGGGGTGAACACTGAAGCTTTCTTT. This sequence joins TRBV15 and TRBJ1-1; D remains unclear. Germline V gene sequence: CDR1 LNHNV, CDR2 YYDKDF (reference sequence). V lost 0 bases and J 0 bases, leaving 8 bases between the germline ends. CDR3 length: 15 residues.